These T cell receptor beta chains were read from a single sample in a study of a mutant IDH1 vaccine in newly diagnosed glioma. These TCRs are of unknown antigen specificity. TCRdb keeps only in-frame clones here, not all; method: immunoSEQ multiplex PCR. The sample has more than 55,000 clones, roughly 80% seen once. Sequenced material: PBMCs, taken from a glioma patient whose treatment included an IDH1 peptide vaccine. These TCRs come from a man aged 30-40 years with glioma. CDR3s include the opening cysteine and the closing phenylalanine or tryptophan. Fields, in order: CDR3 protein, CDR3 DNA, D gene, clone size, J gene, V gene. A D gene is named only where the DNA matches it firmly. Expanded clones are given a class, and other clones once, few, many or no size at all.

CDR3aa: CASSLQGAVFYGYTF
CDR3nt: TGTGCCAGCAGCCTGCAGGGGGCTGTATTCTATGGCTACACCTTC
d_gene: TRBD1
abundance: NA
j_gene: TRBJ1-2
v_gene: TRBV5-8

CDR3aa: CASSKCLAGVISYEQYF
CDR3nt: TGTGCCAGCAGCAAATGTCTAGCGGGAGTTATCTCCTACGAGCAGTACTTC
d_gene: NA
abundance: NA
j_gene: TRBJ2-7
v_gene: TRBV21-1

CDR3aa: CASSDQPGINYGYTF
CDR3nt: TGTGCCAGCAGTGACCAGCCGGGTATTAACTATGGCTACACCTTC
d_gene: NA
abundance: few
j_gene: TRBJ1-2
v_gene: TRBV6-4

CDR3aa: CASTLGQSTDTQYF
CDR3nt: TGTGCCAGCACGTTAGGGCAATCCACAGATACGCAGTATTTT
d_gene: NA
abundance: NA
j_gene: TRBJ2-3
v_gene: TRBV2

CDR3aa: CASSSQPPGLASYNEQFF
CDR3nt: TGTGCCAGCAGCTCACAACCGCCGGGACTAGCGTCATACAATGAGCAGTTCTTC
d_gene: TRBD2
abundance: NA
j_gene: TRBJ2-1
v_gene: TRBV7-3

CDR3aa: CASSWGQGVDGYTF
CDR3nt: TGTGCCAGCAGTTGGGGGCAGGGGGTCGATGGCTACACCTTC
d_gene: TRBD1
abundance: few
j_gene: TRBJ1-2
v_gene: TRBV6-6

CDR3aa: CASSSLVSGNGANEQFF
CDR3nt: TGTGCCAGCAGCTCCTTAGTTAGCGGCAACGGGGCGAATGAGCAGTTCTTC
d_gene: NA
abundance: NA
j_gene: TRBJ2-1
v_gene: TRBV5-5

CDR3aa: CASSINPGSHTEAFF
CDR3nt: TGTGCCAGTAGTATTAATCCGGGATCCCACACTGAAGCTTTCTTT
d_gene: NA
abundance: NA
j_gene: TRBJ1-1
v_gene: TRBV19

CDR3aa: CASSPTGSTNEKLFF
CDR3nt: TGCGCCAGCAGCCCTACAGGCTCAACTAATGAAAAACTGTTTTTT
d_gene: NA
abundance: once
j_gene: TRBJ1-4
v_gene: TRBV5-1

CDR3aa: CASSLALAHLYEQYF
CDR3nt: TGCGCCAGCAGCTTGGCTCTAGCGCACCTCTACGAGCAGTACTTC
d_gene: NA
abundance: NA
j_gene: TRBJ2-7
v_gene: TRBV5-1

CDR3aa: CASSSTTANEQFF
CDR3nt: TGCGCCAGCAGCTCGACTACGGCCAATGAGCAGTTCTTC
d_gene: NA
abundance: once
j_gene: TRBJ2-1
v_gene: TRBV5-1

CDR3aa: CASSTSGAVAGQFF
CDR3nt: TGTGCCAGCAGCACGTCGGGGGCTGTCGCCGGGCAGTTCTTC
d_gene: NA
abundance: NA
j_gene: TRBJ2-1
v_gene: TRBV7-2

CDR3aa: CASSLNGGDYGYTF
CDR3nt: TGCGCCAGCAGCTTGAATGGGGGGGACTATGGCTACACCTTC
d_gene: NA
abundance: NA
j_gene: TRBJ1-2
v_gene: TRBV5-1

CDR3aa: CASSPPGLHYNEQFF
CDR3nt: TGTGCCAGCTCACCACCGGGACTACATTACAATGAGCAGTTCTTC
d_gene: TRBD2
abundance: NA
j_gene: TRBJ2-1
v_gene: TRBV18

CDR3aa: CASSWTENTGELFF
CDR3nt: TGTGCCAGCAGTTGGACAGAAAACACCGGGGAGCTGTTTTTT
d_gene: NA
abundance: NA
j_gene: TRBJ2-2
v_gene: TRBV6-6

CDR3aa: CASSSLAGGSTDTQYF
CDR3nt: TGTGCCAGCAGTTCCTTAGCGGGAGGGAGCACAGATACGCAGTATTTT
d_gene: TRBD2
abundance: NA
j_gene: TRBJ2-3
v_gene: TRBV6-5

CDR3aa: CASSETQGGVNQPQHF
CDR3nt: TGTGCCAGCTCAGAAACTCAGGGAGGCGTCAATCAGCCCCAGCATTTT
d_gene: NA
abundance: NA
j_gene: TRBJ1-5
v_gene: TRBV18

CDR3aa: CASSASSSIRNEQFF
CDR3nt: TGTGCCAGCAGTGCCTCTAGCAGTATTAGGAATGAGCAGTTCTTC
d_gene: NA
abundance: NA
j_gene: TRBJ2-1
v_gene: TRBV27

CDR3aa: CASTFNSDNGYTF
CDR3nt: TGTGCCAGCACCTTCAATTCTGACAATGGCTACACCTTC
d_gene: NA
abundance: NA
j_gene: TRBJ1-2
v_gene: TRBV18

CDR3aa: CASSYGTRNEQFF
CDR3nt: TGTGCCAGCAGTTACGGGACTAGGAATGAGCAGTTCTTC
d_gene: TRBD2
abundance: once
j_gene: TRBJ2-1
v_gene: TRBV6-5

CDR3aa: CSVGVQETQYF
CDR3nt: TGCAGCGTTGGGGTACAAGAGACCCAGTACTTC
d_gene: NA
abundance: NA
j_gene: TRBJ2-5
v_gene: TRBV29-1

CDR3aa: CASSLAGDRSLRNEQFF
CDR3nt: TGCGCCAGCAGCTTGGCAGGCGACAGGAGCTTACGGAATGAGCAGTTCTTC
d_gene: NA
abundance: NA
j_gene: TRBJ2-1
v_gene: TRBV5-1

CDR3aa: CAISEGGGRTGNTEAFF
CDR3nt: TGTGCCATCAGTGAGGGAGGGGGTAGGACAGGGAACACTGAAGCTTTCTTT
d_gene: TRBD1
abundance: few
j_gene: TRBJ1-1
v_gene: TRBV10-3

CDR3aa: CATSRDQGGINSPLHF
CDR3nt: TGTGCCACCAGCAGAGATCAGGGCGGAATTAATTCACCCCTCCACTTT
d_gene: NA
abundance: NA
j_gene: TRBJ1-6
v_gene: TRBV15

CDR3aa: CASSANLLAGNYNEQFF
CDR3nt: TGTGCCAGCAGCGCCAACCTTCTAGCGGGAAATTACAATGAGCAGTTCTTC
d_gene: TRBD2
abundance: NA
j_gene: TRBJ2-1
v_gene: TRBV9

CDR3aa: CASSREGDTGELFF
CDR3nt: TGTGCCAGCTCCCGGGAGGGGGACACCGGGGAGCTGTTTTTT
d_gene: TRBD2
abundance: NA
j_gene: TRBJ2-2
v_gene: TRBV6-4

CDR3aa: CASSVGAHESYEQYF
CDR3nt: TGTGCCAGCAGCGTAGGTGCCCATGAGAGCTACGAGCAGTACTTC
d_gene: NA
abundance: NA
j_gene: TRBJ2-7
v_gene: TRBV9

CDR3aa: CASSLKDARVNYGYTF
CDR3nt: TGTGCCAGCAGCTTAAAGGACGCGAGGGTTAACTATGGCTACACCTTC
d_gene: NA
abundance: NA
j_gene: TRBJ1-2
v_gene: TRBV7-2